This entry features one T cell receptor (beta chain) sequence. The table lists this clonotype with many counts. Its antigen is unknown. No much larger clonotype is one base removed from it; base qualities were not supplied. CDR1 and CDR2 were assigned from the germline V gene (reference sequence) as DFQATT and SNEGSKA. The germline ends are 21 bases apart after V is trimmed by 6 bases and J by 0 bases. The cysteine opens and the phenylalanine closes a CDR3 of 16 amino acids. The DNA shown is the 48-base CDR3, in frame from base 1. This sample was included in a study of CD8 T cells in ankylosing spondylitis (dated by TCRdb to between 2016 and 2019). For the study in its entirety: To find TCR variants linked to disease, the study profiled T cell receptor beta repertoires in ankylosing spondylitis patients and healthy donors. Peripheral blood samples were taken, and synovial fluid was additionally collected from ankylosing spondylitis patients. The whole study cohort included over a hundred healthy donors and under 30 ankylosing spondylitis patients. Results the study describes overall, beyond this receptor: A TCR beta motif made up of 7 to 9 highly homologous amino acid variants appeared to be characteristic of blood from ankylosing spondylitis patients. Some TCR beta motif variants had previously been reported in synovial fluid and blood of reactive arthritis patients, which suggested common disease-initiation mechanisms. According to the report, matched synovial fluid samples from ankylosing spondylitis patients were significantly enriched for the disease-linked clones. The disease-linked clones had a CD8+ phenotype and were found at relatively low frequencies in peripheral blood.

TCRdb lists the instrument as Illumina HiSeq 2500. Quantitative 5'-RACE with molecular barcodes was the method used to prepare the TCR beta libraries. The published analysis was carried out like this. A new computational method, built on a probabilistic model of VDJ rearrangement, was used to identify disease-linked TCR variants. TCRdb applied fastp at Q25 and MiXCR to the public reads, then kept only in-frame beta chains. Duplicate CDR3 protein sequences are folded into a single record with the most common DNA and genes. V and J calls and clone size were set by TCRdb, not the authors. Across this sample there are about 310,000 distinct CDR3 sequences, with around 21% seen only once. The ten largest clonotypes hold roughly 3.6% of the sample.

The material sequenced was blood, either unsorted or a sorted T cell fraction (not recorded which). The rearrangement joined TRBV20-1 to TRBJ2-7; the D gene may be TRBD1 or TRBD2, since each aligns over 5 bases. This receptor was taken from a female donor with ankylosing spondylitis or in good health (not recorded which). At the DNA level, the sequence is TGCAGTGCCTTACCTATCCAGGGACCGAGCTCCTACGAGCAGTACTTC. It encodes CSALPIQGPSSYEQYF.